The 15 T cell receptor beta chains below all came from one sample that was sequenced in a study of blood T cell repertoires in COVID-19. Sequenced by immunoSEQ multiplex PCR; TCRdb stores in-frame clones only, minus some. Of roughly 200,000 clones listed, about four fifths were seen once; the top ten hold over 6.5%. The specimen was peripheral blood. These receptors were taken from an elderly woman with COVID-19, enrolled during active disease.

The table lists this clone with a few counts. This chain uses TRBV12-3 or TRBV12-4 with TRBJ1-3; D is uncertain. There are 13 residues in the CDR3. V dropped 6 bases and J dropped 0 bases, with 6 bases sitting between them. CDR3 nucleotide sequence: TGTGCCAGCAGGCCAGACTCTGGAAACACCATATATTTT. Translated: CASRPDSGNTIYF.

The chain uses TRBV9 and TRBJ1-3, with 7 nucleotides matching TRBD1. Germline CDR1 and CDR2: SGDLS and YYNGEE. The CDR3 consists of 16 residues. V dropped 1 base and J dropped 2; count of bases not matched to a gene: 6. In nucleotides, the CDR3 is TGTGCCAGCAGCGTACGTGCCAGGGGGGCTGGAAACACCATATATTTT. Its protein is CASSVRARGAGNTIYF.

The chain is built from TRBV12-3 or TRBV12-4 and TRBJ2-1, with D perhaps TRBD1 (6 bases). V shed 6 bases and J shed 13 bases, with 16 bases lying between them. This CDR3 has 12 amino acids. CDR3 DNA: TGTGCCAGCAGCACCGGGACAACTGGACAGTTCTTC. Translated: CASSTGTTGQFF.

This CDR3 is CASSQGWATEAFF. In DNA form, the CDR3 reads TGTGCCAGCAGCCAAGGATGGGCCACTGAAGCTTTCTTT. The chain joins TRBV2 to TRBJ1-1, with no clear D. The CDR3 has 13 residues. V dropped 6 bases and J dropped 4 bases, with 12 bases sitting between them. Germline V gene data show CDR1 as SNHLY and CDR2 as FYNNEI.

The gene calls are TRBV2 and TRBJ1-5, with D perhaps TRBD1 (5 bases). The CDR3 has 13 residues. The germline CDR1 and CDR2 sequences are SNHLY and FYNNEI. Trimming removed 7 bases at V and 3 bases at J, with 10 bases between. The CDR3 DNA reads TGTGCCAGCAAGTGGGGCGACAATCAGCCCCAGCATTTT. It translates to CASKWGDNQPQHF. Looking up the rest from reference TRBV2 and TRBJ1-5 gives the full variable domain: EPEVTQTPSHQVTQMGQEVILRCVPISNHLYFYWYRQILGQKVEFLVSFYNNEISEKSEIFDDQFSVERPDGSNFTLKIRSTKLEDSAMYFCASKWGDNQPQHFGDGTRLSIL.

A single count supports this clone. The chain employs TRBV19 and TRBJ2-1; TRBD2 agrees at 7 bases. CDR3 length: 15 residues. CDR1 LNHDA and CDR2 SQIVND come from the germline V gene (reference sequence). V dropped 6 bases and J dropped 8; count of bases not matched to a gene: 13. The CDR3 DNA reads as TGTGCCAGTAGGAGCGGGGCAGGGAATAGGGATGAGCAGTTCTTC. Encoded protein: CASRSGAGNRDEQFF.

V gene TRBV7-2 combines with J gene TRBJ1-5, with 7 nucleotides matching TRBD1. CDR1 SGHTA and CDR2 FQGNSA come from the germline V gene. The CDR3 length is 15 residues. V shed 0 bases and J 4 bases; nucleotides not matched to a gene: 3. The CDR3 region is CASSLAGTDNQPQHF. DNA for the CDR3: TGTGCCAGCAGCTTAGCCGGGACAGATAATCAGCCCCAGCATTTT.

The V and J genes are TRBV2 and TRBJ1-5; D perhaps matches TRBD1 (5 bases). The length of the CDR3 is 14 residues. From germline, CDR1 is SNHLY and CDR2 FYNNEI. V lost 2 bases and J 4 bases, leaving 9 bases between the germline ends. The CDR3 region is CASSERAGNQPQHF. The CDR3, as DNA: TGTGCCAGCAGTGAAAGGGCAGGGAATCAGCCCCAGCATTTT.

The chain uses TRBV11-2 and TRBJ1-1, with D possibly being TRBD1 (5 bases). V lost 1 base, J lost 4 bases, and 13 bases lay in between. Germline CDR1 is SGHAT and CDR2 is FQNNGV. The CDR3 is made up of 15 amino acids. The CDR3 is CASSLAGWGGTEAFF. The CDR3 DNA follows: TGTGCCAGCAGCTTAGCAGGTTGGGGGGGCACTGAAGCTTTCTTT.

This clone was counted between two and nine times. The chain recombines TRBV18 with TRBJ1-3; 12 bases map to TRBD1. Looked up from germline, CDR1 is KGHSH and CDR2 is LQKENI. The CDR3 runs 15 residues. J lost 4 bases, V lost 2 bases, and 0 bases had no gene match. In DNA form, the CDR3 reads TGTGCCAGCTCACCAGGGACAGGGGGCGGAAACACCATATATTTT. It is translated as CASSPGTGGGNTIYF. Full variable domain (missing parts from reference TRBV18 and TRBJ1-3): NAGVMQNPRHLVRRRGQEARLRCSPMKGHSHVYWYRQLPEEGLKFMVYLQKENIIDESGMPKERFSAEFPKEGPSILRIQQVVRGDSAAYFCASSPGTGGGNTIYFGEGSWLTVV.

The chain recombines TRBV18 with TRBJ1-1, with D possibly matching TRBD1 (6 bases). Germline V gives CDR1 KGHSH, CDR2 LQKENI. Trimming cost V 0 bases and J 3 bases, with 8 bases left between them. This CDR3 is 14 amino acids long. CDR3 sequence reads: CASSPPRQDTEAFF. CDR3 coding DNA: TGTGCCAGCTCACCACCGAGACAGGACACTGAAGCTTTCTTT.

The chain employs TRBV19 and TRBJ2-5; 8 bases map to TRBD2. CDR3 length equals 14 residues. V dropped 4 bases and J dropped 2; count of bases not matched to a gene: 3. Germline V gives CDR1 LNHDA, CDR2 SQIVND (reference sequence). CDR3 coding DNA: TGTGCCAGTAGTAGAATAGCGGGACAAGAGACCCAGTACTTC. Its protein product is CASSRIAGQETQYF.

In its sample, this clone was seen once. V is TRBV21-1 and J is TRBJ1-2. TRBV21-1 constitutes a pseudogene. The CDR3 loop spans 15 amino acids. In nucleotides, the CDR3 is TGTGCCAGCAGCAAAGGGGGGGGACACCCATATGGCTACACCTTC. As protein: CASSKGGGHPYGYTF.

The rearrangement links TRBV19 to TRBJ1-6; maybe TRBD1 (6 bases). The CDR3 extends over 14 amino acids. CDR1 LNHDA and CDR2 SQIVND come from the germline V gene (reference sequence). Trimming pared 1 base from V and 7 bases from J, leaving 8 bases between. CDR3 nucleotide sequence: TGTGCCAGTAGTATAGTAGGACAGAATTCACCCCTCCACTTT. Translated: CASSIVGQNSPLHF.

The V gene is TRBV29-1, the J gene TRBJ2-1; 8 bases fit TRBD2. This CDR3 spans 12 amino acids. CDR1 is SQVTM, CDR2 ANQGSEA, per germline. V trimming: 4 bases; J trimming: 9 bases; junction bases outside the gene matches: 5. CDR3 protein: CSVVSGSGEQFF. DNA of the CDR3: TGCAGCGTTGTAAGCGGGAGCGGTGAGCAGTTCTTC.